The rows below give T cell receptor beta chains drawn from one sample of a study of T cell responses to AZD1222 COVID-19 vaccine. The assay was immunoSEQ multiplex PCR, and TCRdb's table has in-frame clones only and misses some. The sample lists 57,000 or so clones; about four fifths were seen once. The sequenced sample was peripheral blood, obtained 28 days after the second AZD1222 dose. The receptors shown here come from an adult who received the AZD1222 COVID-19 vaccine. Each CDR3 is given with its conserved first and last residue. The D gene is left open where the match is weak. Clone sizes are given selectively: once, few, many, or a class where the clone is expanded.

.,TRBJ1-1,TRBV5-1,.,TGCGCCAGCAGCTTGGGAGGGGCGGACACTGAAGCTTTCTTT,CASSLGGADTEAFF
.,TRBJ2-2,TRBV5-1,TRBD2,TGCGCCAGCAGCGCCGGACTAGCGGGAGGACCTACCGGGGAGCTGTTTTTT,CASSAGLAGGPTGELFF
.,TRBJ2-3,TRBV7-3,TRBD1,TGTGCCAGCAGCCGACAGGGGACCATTAGCACAGATACGCAGTATTTT,CASSRQGTISTDTQYF
.,TRBJ2-1,TRBV10-3,.,TGTGCCATCAGTCCTCTCAATGAGCAGTTCTTC,CAISPLNEQFF
once,TRBJ1-4,TRBV30,TRBD1,TGTGCCTGGAGTAGCCGGGACAGGGGAGGTGAAAAACTGTTTTTT,CAWSSRDRGGEKLFF
.,TRBJ1-6,TRBV7-9,TRBD1,TGTGCCAGCAGCCTTATTACGGACAGGTGGACTTCACCCCTCCACTTT,CASSLITDRWTSPLHF
few,TRBJ1-6,TRBV28,.,TGTGCCAGCATTCATGGCTCAACTTATAATTCACCCCTCCACTTT,CASIHGSTYNSPLHF
.,TRBJ1-1,TRBV30,.,TGTGCCTGGAGGGGAGTTTCTCCGAACACTGAAGCTTTCTTT,CAWRGVSPNTEAFF
.,TRBJ2-1,TRBV9,.,TGTGCCAGCAGCCTGGGGGGCTCCTACAATGAGCAGTTCTTC,CASSLGGSYNEQFF
once,TRBJ1-2,TRBV6-2/TRBV6-3,.,TGTGCCAGCAGTTACTCCGACAGGAACTATGGCTACACCTTC,CASSYSDRNYGYTF
.,TRBJ1-3,TRBV28,TRBD1,TGTGCCAGCGGGCTTCCAGGGGGCGCTGGAAACACCATATATTTT,CASGLPGGAGNTIYF
.,TRBJ1-2,TRBV18,.,TGTGCCAGCTCACCACCGGGCTCACCTTCCTATGGCTACACCTTC,CASSPPGSPSYGYTF
.,TRBJ2-7,TRBV2,.,TGTGCCAGCGGGGAGGCGAGGCGCGGCGAGCAGTACTTC,CASGEARRGEQYF
.,TRBJ2-1,TRBV2,TRBD2,TGTGCCAGCAGTGAAGCGCTAGGGGGACTAGCGGGAGGGTTACCTACTCCCATGGGCAATGAGCAGTTCTTC,CASSEALGGLAGGLPTPMGNEQFF
.,TRBJ2-1,TRBV7-2,TRBD2,TGTGCCAGCAGCTTACTAGCGGGGGGGGTGAGGGATGAGCAGTTCTTC,CASSLLAGGVRDEQFF
.,TRBJ2-1,TRBV18,.,TGTGCCAGCTCACCCGTGACAGGTGCGGGCAATGAGCAGTTCTTC,CASSPVTGAGNEQFF
.,TRBJ1-1,TRBV11-2,.,TGTGCCAGCAGCCCTCAGGGATACGGGGCTGAAGCTTTCTTT,CASSPQGYGAEAFF
.,TRBJ2-1,TRBV19,TRBD2,TGTGCCAGTAGTCTACGGACTAGCGGGGACAATGAGCAGTTCTTC,CASSLRTSGDNEQFF
.,TRBJ2-1,TRBV14,TRBD2,TGTGCCAGCAGCCCCGTCGCGGGGGGCTCCTACAATGAGCAGTTCTTC,CASSPVAGGSYNEQFF
.,TRBJ1-1,TRBV10-3,.,TGTGCCATCAGTGCTAGAAACACTGAAGCTTTCTTT,CAISARNTEAFF
.,TRBJ1-5,TRBV2,TRBD1,TGTGCCAGCGGACAGGGAGATCAGCCCCAGCATTTT,CASGQGDQPQHF
.,TRBJ2-1,TRBV28,.,TGTGCCAGCAGTTTAAGGTCGGATGATGAGCAGTTCTTC,CASSLRSDDEQFF
.,TRBJ2-7,TRBV2,TRBD2,TGTGCCAGCAGGGATGCGACTAGCGGGAGGAACGAGCAGTACTTC,CASRDATSGRNEQYF
.,TRBJ2-7,TRBV27,.,TGTGCCAGCAGTTTTCGTCGAGGGGCGCTGGGGGACGAGCAGTACTTC,CASSFRRGALGDEQYF
.,TRBJ2-7,TRBV11-1,.,TGTGCCAGCAGCCCCCACGGGGGCTCCTACGAGCAGTACTTC,CASSPHGGSYEQYF
.,TRBJ2-1,TRBV7-3,TRBD2,TGTGCCAGCAGCTCCAGAATCGGGACTAGCGGGGCCAATGAGCAGTTCTTC,CASSSRIGTSGANEQFF
.,TRBJ2-6,TRBV4-3,.,TGCGCCAGCAGCCCGAAAGCAGGTTACTCTGGAGCCAACGTCCTGACTTTC,CASSPKAGYSGANVLTF
.,TRBJ1-6,TRBV7-2,TRBD1,TGTGCCAGCAGCTTAAGCGGTGGACAGGGCCTCTCCTATAATTCACCCCTCCACTTT,CASSLSGGQGLSYNSPLHF
.,TRBJ1-1,TRBV5-1,.,TGCGCCAGCAGCTCTGGCAGACAGTACACTCTTGAAGCTTTCTTT,CASSSGRQYTLEAFF